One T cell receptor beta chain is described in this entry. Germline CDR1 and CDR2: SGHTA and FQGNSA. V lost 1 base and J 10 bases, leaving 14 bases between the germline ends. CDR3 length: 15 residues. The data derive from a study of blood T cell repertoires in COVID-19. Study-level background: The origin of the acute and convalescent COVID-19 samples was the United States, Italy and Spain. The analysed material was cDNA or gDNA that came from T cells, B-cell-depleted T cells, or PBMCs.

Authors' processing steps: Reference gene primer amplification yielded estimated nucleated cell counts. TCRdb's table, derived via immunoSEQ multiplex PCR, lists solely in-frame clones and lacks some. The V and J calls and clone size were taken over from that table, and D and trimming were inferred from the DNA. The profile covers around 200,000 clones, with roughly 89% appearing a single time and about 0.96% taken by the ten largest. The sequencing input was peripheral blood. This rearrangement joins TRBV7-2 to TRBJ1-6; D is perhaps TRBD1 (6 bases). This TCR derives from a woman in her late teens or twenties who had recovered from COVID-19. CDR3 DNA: TGTGCCAGCAGCTTAGGGGGGCAGGCCTCCTCACCCCTCCACTTT. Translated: CASSLGGQASSPLHF.